The 7 T cell receptor beta chains below were found in one sample sequenced in a study of control samples from healthy donors and cancer patients. This table comes from immunoSEQ multiplex PCR, and its TCRdb copy is limited to in-frame clones, with some not included. Seen here are about 150,000 clones, 85% to 95% observed once, and the top ten hold approximately 5.5%. Source material: blood. These receptors were taken from a man between 35 and 55 years old in good health.

V gene TRBV27 combines with J gene TRBJ1-2; D ambiguous. CDR1 is MNHEY, CDR2 SMNVEV, per germline (reference sequence). The CDR3 spans 15 residues. The V end was cut by 0 bases, the J end by 6 bases, with 14 bases between. The CDR3 loop is CASSLSSAARDGYTF. CDR3 coding DNA: TGTGCCAGCAGTTTATCGTCGGCCGCGAGAGATGGCTACACCTTC.

The chain combines TRBV4-1 with TRBJ2-3, with no clear D. Germline CDR1 is MGHRA and CDR2 is YSYEKL. V lost 2 bases and J 5 bases, leaving 11 bases between the germline ends. The CDR3 runs to 14 residues. In nucleotides, the CDR3 is TGCGCCAGCAGCCAATGGGGTGGGATAGATACGCAGTATTTT. Its protein product is CASSQWGGIDTQYF.

The rearrangement joins TRBV18 to TRBJ2-7, with TRBD1 as a possible D gene (6 bases). The V and J ends lost 3 bases and 4 bases respectively, with 10 bases between them. Germline CDR1 KGHSH, CDR2 LQKENI. The CDR3 runs 13 residues. The chain's CDR3 is CASSPGTIYEQYF. As DNA, the CDR3 is TGTGCCAGCTCACCGGGGACAATTTACGAGCAGTACTTC.

This chain links TRBV15 with TRBJ1-3; no reliable D call. Germline CDR1 reads LNHNV; CDR2 reads YYDKDF (reference sequence). V was clipped by 0 bases and J by 0 bases, with 6 bases between them. This CDR3 has 15 amino acids. In DNA form, the CDR3 reads TGTGCCACCAGCAGAGAGCTCAGCTCTGGAAACACCATATATTTT. Its translation: CATSRELSSGNTIYF. The whole variable domain, remainder taken from reference TRBV15 and TRBJ1-3, is DAMVIQNPRYQVTQFGKPVTLSCSQTLNHNVMYWYQQKSSQAPKLLFHYYDKDFNNEADTPDNFQSRRPNTSFCFLDIRSPGLGDTAMYLCATSRELSSGNTIYFGEGSWLTVV.

This clone was detected only once. The gene calls are TRBV11-2 and TRBJ1-2; a possible D gene is TRBD1 (5 bases). Trimming took 2 bases from V and 0 from J, leaving 7 bases between them. Germline V CDR1 and CDR2: SGHAT, FQNNGV. This CDR3 comprises 14 residues. CDR3 region: CASSLNRPNYGYTF. CDR3 coding DNA: TGTGCCAGCAGCTTAAACAGGCCTAACTATGGCTACACCTTC.

The gene calls are TRBV11-2 and TRBJ1-2, with TRBD1 matching over 7 bases. V lost 4 bases to trimming and J lost 6 bases; unmatched junction nucleotides: 8. The CDR3 contains 14 residues. Germline V CDR1 and CDR2: SGHAT, FQNNGV. The CDR3 here is CASSSSRQGHGYTF. DNA for the CDR3: TGTGCCAGCAGCTCCTCACGACAGGGCCATGGCTACACCTTC.

The rearrangement links TRBV6-5 to TRBJ2-7; 7 bases map to TRBD1. The CDR3 loop spans 14 amino acids. V lost 9 bases to trimming and J lost 0 bases; unmatched junction nucleotides: 8. The germline CDR1 and CDR2 sequences are MNHEY and SVGAGI. This CDR3 reads CASLKDRSSYEQYF. DNA for the CDR3: TGTGCCAGTTTGAAGGACAGGAGCTCCTACGAGCAGTACTTC.